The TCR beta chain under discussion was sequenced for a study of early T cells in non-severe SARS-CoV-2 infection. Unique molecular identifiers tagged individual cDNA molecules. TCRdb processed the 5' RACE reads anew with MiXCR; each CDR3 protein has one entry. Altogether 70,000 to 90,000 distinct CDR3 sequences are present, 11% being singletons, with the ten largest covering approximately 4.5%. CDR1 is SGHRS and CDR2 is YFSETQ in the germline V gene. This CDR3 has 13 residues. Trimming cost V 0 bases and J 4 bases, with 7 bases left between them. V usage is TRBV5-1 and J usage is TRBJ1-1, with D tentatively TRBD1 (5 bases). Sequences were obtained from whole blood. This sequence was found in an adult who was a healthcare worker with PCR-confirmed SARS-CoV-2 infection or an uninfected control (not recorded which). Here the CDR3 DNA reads TGCGCCAGCAGCTTGGCAGGGATCACTGAAGCTTTCTTT. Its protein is CASSLAGITEAFF.